This T cell receptor beta chain appears in the sequencing data of a study of T cell responses to AZD1222 COVID-19 vaccine. The protocol was immunoSEQ multiplex PCR, while the TCRdb copy is restricted to in-frame clones and leaves out a portion. Found here are fewer than 75,000 clones, 75% to 95% of them singletons; the top ten hold roughly 6.7%. Germline loops: CDR1 SGHDT, CDR2 YYEEEE. The V end was cut by 5 bases, the J end by 0 bases, with 7 bases between. This CDR3 is built from 13 residues. The sequences come from peripheral blood, collected 28 days after the second dose of the MenACWY control vaccine. The sequence was obtained from an adult who received the MenACWY meningococcal vaccine as a control. This chain uses TRBV5-6 with TRBJ2-3; D tentatively reads TRBD1 or TRBD2 (5 bases each). CDR3 sequence reads: CASRRDSTDTQYF. The CDR3 bases are TGTGCCAGCAGAAGGGACAGCACAGATACGCAGTATTTT. Full variable domain (remainder filled in from reference TRBV5-6 and TRBJ2-3): DAGVTQSPTHLIKTRGQQVTLRCSPKSGHDTVSWYQQALGQGPQFIFQYYEEEERQRGNFPDRFSGHQFPNYSSELNVNALLLGDSALYLCASRRDSTDTQYFGPGTRLTVL.